The 22 T cell receptor beta chains below were found in one sample sequenced in a study of PD-1 blockade in classical Hodgkin lymphoma. Repertoires were generated with immunoSEQ multiplex PCR, while TCRdb's copy carries only in-frame clones and drops some. The sample shows approximately 17,000 clones, 75% to 95% of them seen only once. As to time point: newly diagnosed, previously untreated cHL patient sample. Sample: peripheral blood mononuclear cells (PBMCs). The receptors were sampled from a human donor with classical Hodgkin lymphoma.

The chain combines TRBV5-5 with TRBJ1-5; D gene uncertain. V gave up 2 bases and J gave up 3 bases, with 9 bases separating them. The CDR3 consists of 14 residues. The germline V gene has CDR1 SGHKS and CDR2 YYEKEE (reference sequence). DNA of the CDR3: TGTGCCAGCAGCTTACTCCGGGCCAATCAGCCCCAGCATTTT. Amino acids: CASSLLRANQPQHF.

The chain couples TRBV7-9 to TRBJ2-1; 12 bases agree with TRBD1. This CDR3 has 17 residues. The germline V gene has CDR1 SEHNR and CDR2 FQNEAQ (reference sequence). Trimming at V came to 2 bases and at J to 10 bases, leaving 12 bases not matched to a gene. CDR3 DNA: TGTGCCAGCAGCTTAAATCGGGGACAGGGGGCCGATTTGGAGCAGTTCTTC. Its protein product is CASSLNRGQGADLEQFF.

The gene calls are TRBV7-2 and TRBJ1-1, with D unclear. From germline, CDR1 is SGHTA and CDR2 FQGNSA. The CDR3 has 14 amino acids. V lost 1 base and J lost 8, with 14 bases in between. Written as DNA, the CDR3 is TGTGCCAGCAGCTTAGGGACCACTCGGGTCGAAGCTTTCTTT. Residues: CASSLGTTRVEAFF.

The chain links TRBV7-9 to TRBJ1-2; D possibly corresponds to TRBD1 (5 bases). This CDR3 region has 14 residues. Germline-derived CDR1 and CDR2 are SEHNR and FQNEAQ (reference sequence). V was pared by 4 bases and J by 2 bases, with 11 bases between. The DNA for the CDR3 is TGTGCCAGCAGCTCGAGCGGGGCAAACTATGGCTACACCTTC. Translating it yields CASSSSGANYGYTF.

The chain has TRBV6-6 and TRBJ2-1; D call uncertain. Per the germline V gene, CDR1 is MNHNY and CDR2 is SVGAGI (reference sequence). This CDR3 contains 13 residues. V lost 5 bases to trimming and J lost 10 bases, with 15 bases between them. The DNA of the CDR3 is TGTGCCAGCAGTCCCCGGGCCCGGCGGGAGCAGTTCTTC. It specifies CASSPRARREQFF.

The V and J genes are TRBV27 and TRBJ2-2; D unresolved. Per the germline V gene, CDR1 is MNHEY and CDR2 is SMNVEV (reference sequence). Trimming removed 2 bases from V and 3 bases from J, with 10 bases in between. This CDR3 spans 15 amino acids. As DNA, the CDR3 is TGTGCCAGCAGTTTAGGTAGGACCTACACCGGGGAGCTGTTTTTT. It translates to CASSLGRTYTGELFF.

The chain links TRBV30 to TRBJ1-4; 9 bases map to TRBD1. CDR1 and CDR2 (germline): GTSNPN, SVGIG (reference sequence). This CDR3 has 15 amino acids. V lost 0 bases and J lost 7; bases outside the gene matches: 6. Here the CDR3 reads CAWSVLGTGSEKLFF. CDR3 nucleotides: TGTGCCTGGAGTGTACTCGGGACAGGGTCTGAAAAACTGTTTTTT. Using reference TRBV30 and TRBJ1-4 for the parts outside the CDR3, the full variable domain is SQTIHQWPATLVQPVGSPLSLECTVEGTSNPNLYWYRQAAGRGLQLLFYSVGIGQISSEVPQNLSASRPQDRQFILSSKKLLLSDSGFYLCAWSVLGTGSEKLFFGSGTQLSVL.

The J gene is TRBJ2-1, the V gene TRBV2; TRBD1 agrees at 8 bases. The length of the CDR3 is 14 residues. Germline V gene data show CDR1 as SNHLY and CDR2 as FYNNEI. Trimming cost V 6 bases and J 6 bases; bases outside gene matches: 7. The CDR3 DNA sequence: TGTGCCAGCAGGGGGACAGGAGGAACCAATGAGCAGTTCTTC. Protein product: CASRGTGGTNEQFF.

The table lists this clone with a count of one. The junction departs from the called germline gene at one end, perhaps through a read error. The V gene is TRBV30, the J gene TRBJ1-6; D remains unclear. Germline assignment: CDR1 GTSNPN and CDR2 SVGIG (reference sequence). The CDR3 covers 12 residues. CDR3 in DNA: TGTGCCCGGAGTGTACGGGATCCACCCCTCCACTTT. It yields the protein CARSVRDPPLHF. Full variable domain (outside the CDR3, taken from reference TRBV30 and TRBJ1-6): SQTIHQWPATLVQPVGSPLSLECTVEGTSNPNLYWYRQAAGRGLQLLFYSVGIGQISSEVPQNLSASRPQDRQFILSSKKLLLSDSGFYLCARSVRDPPLHFGNGTRLTVT.

The chain links TRBV30 to TRBJ2-7, with D possibly TRBD1 on 6 matching bases. This CDR3 is 12 amino acids long. V dropped 2 bases and J dropped 3 bases, with 8 bases sitting between them. Looked up from germline, CDR1 is GTSNPN and CDR2 is SVGIG (reference sequence). This chain's CDR3 is CAWSQGGYEQYF. CDR3 nucleotide sequence: TGTGCCTGGAGTCAAGGGGGCTACGAGCAGTACTTC.

The chain joins TRBV25-1 to TRBJ2-5; 7 bases agree with TRBD1. The CDR3 has 15 residues. Trimming removed 3 bases from V and 0 bases from J; junction bases left unmatched: 4. From germline, CDR1 is MGHDK and CDR2 SYGVNS. For the CDR3, the DNA is TGTGCCAGCAGTGAGTCCGGGACAGACCAAGAGACCCAGTACTTC. As protein: CASSESGTDQETQYF.

V and J are TRBV19 and TRBJ1-2, with D possibly matching TRBD1 (5 bases). The ends were cut back, 3 bases at V and 1 base at J, with 9 bases in the middle. Germline values: CDR1 LNHDA, CDR2 SQIVND (reference sequence). The CDR3 covers 14 residues. CDR3 sequence: CASSIGTVNYGYTF. The CDR3 nucleotides are TGTGCCAGTAGTATCGGGACGGTTAACTATGGCTACACCTTC. The entire variable domain, with the rest obtained from reference TRBV19 and TRBJ1-2, is as follows: DGGITQSPKYLFRKEGQNVTLSCEQNLNHDAMYWYRQDPGQGLRLIYYSQIVNDFQKGDIAEGYSVSREKKESFPLTVTSAQKNPTAFYLCASSIGTVNYGYTFGSGTRLTVV.

The chain combines TRBV25-1 with TRBJ2-7; no firm D call. CDR1 and CDR2 from the germline V gene are MGHDK and SYGVNS. The CDR3 runs to 13 residues. V was trimmed by 3 bases and J by 2 bases, leaving 8 bases between them. The chain's CDR3 is CASSDSRTYEQYF. CDR3 sequence (DNA): TGTGCCAGCAGTGACAGTCGGACCTACGAGCAGTACTTC.

Remarks on this clone: The junction departs from germline at one end; a sequencing error may be responsible. This chain uses TRBV6-5 with TRBJ2-1, with 8 bases that match TRBD2. Per germline, CDR1 MNHEY and CDR2 SVGAGI. This CDR3 has 15 residues. CDR3 sequence (DNA): TGTGCCAGCGGTTACCCAGCGGGAGCCTACAATGAGCAGTTCTTC. Translation gives CASGYPAGAYNEQFF.

The J gene is TRBJ1-3, the V gene TRBV13; 8 bases map to TRBD1. With V trimmed by 5 bases and J by 0 bases, 6 bases remained unmatched. The CDR3 totals 16 residues. In germline, CDR1 is PRHDT, CDR2 FYEKMQ (reference sequence). CDR3 loop: CASSQWTGISGNTIYF. The CDR3, as DNA: TGTGCCAGCAGCCAATGGACAGGGATCTCTGGAAACACCATATATTTT.

The CDR3 protein is CASSQDKGLAGGEQYF. In DNA, the CDR3 is TGCGCCAGCAGCCAAGATAAGGGCCTAGCGGGAGGCGAGCAGTACTTC. The chain combines TRBV4-1 with TRBJ2-7, with 11 bases that match TRBD2. Germline loops: CDR1 MGHRA, CDR2 YSYEKL. There are 16 residues in the CDR3. J was trimmed by 6 bases and V by 0 bases; bases with no gene match: 7.

The CDR3 bases are TGTGCCAGCAGCTTGCCAGCGGGAGAGGGGACCGGGGAGCTGTTTTTT. Translation gives CASSLPAGEGTGELFF. This sequence joins TRBV7-2 and TRBJ2-2; TRBD2 matches at 8 bases. Germline CDR1 and CDR2: SGHTA and FQGNSA. The CDR3 extends over 16 amino acids. J lost 5 bases, V lost 3 bases, and 8 bases had no gene match.

V usage is TRBV11-3 and J usage is TRBJ1-1; D ambiguous. The CDR3 runs 13 residues. Germline lookup yields CDR1 SGHNT and CDR2 YENEEA. V gave up 1 base and J gave up 3 bases, with 6 bases separating them. CDR3 bases: TGTGCCAGCAGCTTAGGTGGTGACACTGAAGCTTTCTTT. Protein product: CASSLGGDTEAFF. Combining the CDR3 with reference TRBV11-3 and TRBJ1-1 gives the whole variable domain EAGVVQSPRYKIIEKKQPVAFWCNPISGHNTLYWYLQNLGQGPELLIRYENEEAVDDSQLPKDRFSAERLKGVDSTLKIQPAELGDSAVYLCASSLGGDTEAFFGQGTRLTVV.

The gene calls are TRBV15 and TRBJ2-5; possibly TRBD2 for D (6 bases). V lost 1 base, J lost 1 base, and 7 bases lay in between. CDR3 length equals 14 residues. The germline gives CDR1 LNHNV, CDR2 YYDKDF (reference sequence). The CDR3: CATSRVGGQETQYF. DNA of the CDR3: TGTGCCACCAGCAGAGTCGGGGGCCAAGAGACCCAGTACTTC.

The chain combines TRBV10-3 with TRBJ1-1, with D uncertain. Germline V gene sequence: CDR1 ENHRY, CDR2 SYGVKD. CDR3 length: 15 amino acids. V was clipped by 0 bases and J by 3 bases, with 11 bases between them. The CDR3 loop reads CAISESAGRHTEAFF. DNA of the CDR3: TGTGCCATCAGTGAGTCGGCAGGAAGACACACTGAAGCTTTCTTT.

This chain uses TRBV28 with TRBJ1-5; D unresolved. Germline CDR1 and CDR2: MDHEN and SYDVKM. The germline V and J ends were trimmed by 6 bases and 0 bases, with 15 bases remaining between them. The CDR3 is made up of 16 amino acids. CDR3 amino acids: CASRVGVSYSNQPQHF. The CDR3 nucleotides are TGTGCCAGCAGGGTCGGAGTCTCCTATAGCAATCAGCCCCAGCATTTT.

This chain uses TRBV29-1 with TRBJ2-7, with 8 positions matching TRBD1. Germline V CDR1 and CDR2: SQVTM, ANQGSEA. V dropped 7 bases and J dropped 5; count of bases not matched to a gene: 4. This CDR3 is built from 11 residues. Written as DNA, the CDR3 is TGCAGCGCCGGACAGGGCGACGAGCAGTACTTC. Translated: CSAGQGDEQYF.